Below are 31 T cell receptor beta chains sequenced from a single sample in a study of blood T cell repertoires in COVID-19. Assay used: immunoSEQ multiplex PCR; TCRdb lists only in-frame clones, some missing. This sample carries approximately 230,000 clones, 87% of them seen once, and the ten largest clones take around 3%. What was sequenced was peripheral blood. These receptors came from a man younger than 35 with active or convalescent COVID-19.

The genes are TRBV3-1 (or the pseudogene TRBV3-2) and TRBJ1-5; D is unclear. CDR1 LGHDT and CDR2 YNNKEL come from the germline V gene (reference sequence). Trimming cost V 0 bases and J 6 bases, with 12 bases left between them. This CDR3 is built from 15 residues. Here the CDR3 reads CASSQEGSRGQPQHF. DNA of the CDR3: TGTGCCAGCAGCCAAGAGGGGTCCCGGGGTCAGCCCCAGCATTTT.

The chain links TRBV7-9 to TRBJ1-1; tentative D call: TRBD1 (5 bases). The CDR3 is made up of 13 amino acids. Germline assignment: CDR1 SEHNR and CDR2 FQNEAQ (reference sequence). V lost 5 bases and J 0 bases, leaving 7 bases between the germline ends. CDR3 sequence reads: CASSKGMNTEAFF. CDR3 coding DNA: TGTGCCAGCAGCAAGGGGATGAACACTGAAGCTTTCTTT.

The V call is TRBV5-1, the J call TRBJ1-2, with 7 bases lining up with TRBD1. The CDR3 is 14 residues long. CDR1 and CDR2 (germline): SGHRS, YFSETQ. V gave up 4 bases and J gave up 3 bases; unmatched junction bases: 6. The DNA of the CDR3 is TGCGCCAGCAGCCCGGAGGGGGCCGACTATGGCTACACCTTC. Its protein is CASSPEGADYGYTF.

The chain joins TRBV28 to TRBJ2-2, with no clear D. V was pared by 1 base and J by 0 bases, with 9 bases between. Germline loops: CDR1 MDHEN, CDR2 SYDVKM. The CDR3 is 16 amino acids. CDR3 sequence reads: CASSLFGSTNTGELFF. The CDR3 DNA reads as TGTGCCAGCAGTTTATTCGGTTCTACGAACACCGGGGAGCTGTTTTTT.

This sequence joins TRBV19 and TRBJ1-4; 10 bases are a match to TRBD1. CDR3 length equals 17 residues. Per the germline V gene, CDR1 is LNHDA and CDR2 is SQIVND (reference sequence). J lost 8 bases, V lost 8 bases, and 17 bases had no gene match. CDR3 in amino acids: CASAAGQGTGAGEKLFF. CDR3 sequence (DNA): TGTGCCAGTGCGGCGGGACAGGGGACCGGGGCAGGGGAAAAACTGTTTTTT.

The V and J genes are TRBV27 and TRBJ2-1; 7 nucleotides align to TRBD2. V was clipped by 5 bases and J by 5 bases; unmatched bases: 9. From germline, CDR1 is MNHEY and CDR2 SMNVEV (reference sequence). This CDR3 spans 15 amino acids. Here the CDR3 DNA reads TGTGCCAGCAGTAGCAGCGGGAAAGGTCACAATGAGCAGTTCTTC. Its protein is CASSSSGKGHNEQFF.

This chain links TRBV2 with TRBJ1-4; TRBD1 is a possible D gene (5 bases). CDR1 and CDR2 from the germline V gene are SNHLY and FYNNEI. Deletions cut 8 bases from V and 6 bases from J, with 22 bases between. CDR3 length: 16 amino acids. The CDR3 sequence: CASPLHSGKFDEKLFF. The CDR3 DNA is TGTGCCAGCCCGTTGCATTCAGGGAAATTTGATGAAAAACTGTTTTTT.

This sequence joins TRBV30 and TRBJ2-5, with TRBD2 matching over 12 bases. The CDR3 covers 14 residues. Trimming cost V 6 bases and J 1 base; bases outside gene matches: 3. The germline V gene has CDR1 GTSNPN and CDR2 SVGIG (reference sequence). The DNA for the CDR3 is TGTGCCTGCAGACTAGCGGGGGCCCAAGAGACCCAGTACTTC. Translation gives CACRLAGAQETQYF.

This clone occurred once. The chain employs TRBV6-5 and TRBJ1-2; TRBD1 matches 10 bases. The trim removed 0 bases at V and 2 bases at J, leaving 3 bases unmatched. CDR3 length: 16 amino acids. CDR1 is MNHEY and CDR2 is SVGAGI in the germline V gene. CDR3 amino acids: CASSYSGTGDNYGYTF. CDR3 sequence (DNA): TGTGCCAGCAGTTACTCGGGGACAGGGGACAACTATGGCTACACCTTC.

The V call is TRBV7-9, the J call TRBJ2-7; 8 bases line up with TRBD2. CDR3 length equals 16 residues. J gave up 1 base and V 6 bases, and 11 bases lay outside the gene matches. CDR1 is SEHNR, CDR2 FQNEAQ, per germline (reference sequence). In DNA, the CDR3 is TGTGCCAGCAGTCTACTGGGCGGGAGGAGTTCCTACGAGCAGTACTTC. Its translation is CASSLLGGRSSYEQYF.

V gene TRBV6-4 combines with J gene TRBJ1-1; TRBD1 matches 9 bases. Trimming cost V 6 bases and J 0 bases; bases outside gene matches: 5. Germline lookup yields CDR1 MRHNA and CDR2 SNTAGT. This CDR3 is 15 amino acids long. The CDR3 DNA reads TGTGCCAGCAGGGGGACAGGGAAAATGAACACTGAAGCTTTCTTT. This codes for CASRGTGKMNTEAFF.

In DNA form, the CDR3 reads TGTGCCAACGGGGGAGGGTCTGAAGCTTTCTTT. Residues: CANGGGSEAFF. This chain joins TRBV6-5 and TRBJ1-1, with D perhaps matching TRBD1 (5 bases). V was cut by 10 bases and J by 6 bases, with 12 bases left in between. Germline V gene lookup returns CDR1 MNHEY and CDR2 SVGAGI. The CDR3 contains 11 residues.

This sequence joins TRBV6-5 and TRBJ1-6; 10 bases agree with TRBD1. The CDR3 contains 16 residues. With 4 bases clipped from V and 6 bases from J, the junction kept 6 bases outside the gene matches. In germline, CDR1 is MNHEY, CDR2 SVGAGI. CDR3 coding DNA: TGTGCCAGCAGTTCCCCGGGACAGGGGTCTAATTCACCCCTCCACTTT. Residues: CASSSPGQGSNSPLHF.

The chain recombines TRBV29-1 with TRBJ2-1, with D possibly being TRBD1 (7 bases). This CDR3 has 16 residues. Germline lookup yields CDR1 SQVTM and CDR2 ANQGSEA. Trimming took 0 bases from V and 5 from J, leaving 17 bases between them. The CDR3 DNA follows: TGCAGCGTTGAAGATCTTGGAGGGGGCACCGACAATGAGCAGTTCTTC. It translates to CSVEDLGGGTDNEQFF.

This chain uses TRBV20-1 with TRBJ2-7; D gene uncertain. Deletions cut 4 bases from V and 9 bases from J, with 13 bases between. CDR1 and CDR2 (germline): DFQATT, SNEGSKA (reference sequence). The CDR3 is made up of 11 amino acids. For the CDR3, the DNA is TGCAGTGCTAAAGTTGAGCAGCGGCAGTACTTC. As protein: CSAKVEQRQYF.

CDR3 amino acids: CASSLRGGLADTQYF. DNA for the CDR3: TGTGCCAGCAGCTTAAGGGGAGGGCTGGCAGATACGCAGTATTTT. The chain recombines TRBV7-2 with TRBJ2-3, with 7 nucleotides matching TRBD2. The CDR3 is 15 amino acids. Germline V gene lookup returns CDR1 SGHTA and CDR2 FQGNSA. The junction had 6 bases not matched to a gene; V was cut back by 2 bases and J by 4 bases. Supplemented by reference TRBV7-2 and TRBJ2-3, the full variable domain reads GAGVSQSPSNKVTEKGKDVELRCDPISGHTALYWYRQSLGQGLEFLIYFQGNSAPDKSGLPSDRFSAERTGGSVSTLTIQRTQQEDSAVYLCASSLRGGLADTQYFGPGTRLTVL.

The chain combines TRBV19 with TRBJ2-2; 9 bases agree with TRBD1. This CDR3 contains 14 residues. V trimming: 8 bases; J trimming: 5 bases; junction bases outside the gene matches: 6. The germline V gene encodes CDR1 LNHDA and CDR2 SQIVND (reference sequence). CDR3 protein: CASLDRGETGELFF. The CDR3 nucleotides are TGTGCCAGTTTGGACAGGGGAGAGACCGGGGAGCTGTTTTTT.

The J gene is TRBJ2-5, the V gene TRBV5-4; D perhaps matches TRBD1 (5 bases). The CDR3 is 15 amino acids. V was trimmed by 2 bases and J by 1 base, leaving 12 bases between them. Germline V gene lookup returns CDR1 SGHNT and CDR2 YYREEE (reference sequence). CDR3 bases: TGTGCCAGCAGCTTTAGGGGCCTTATCCAAGAGACCCAGTACTTC. Translating it yields CASSFRGLIQETQYF.

To note about this clone: The same CDR3 also results from other DNA sequences found in this sample. The chain has TRBV19 and TRBJ1-1, with no clear D. V was pared by 4 bases and J by 3 bases, with 3 bases between. Germline CDR1 LNHDA, CDR2 SQIVND (reference sequence). The CDR3 length is 11 residues. This CDR3 is CASSTYTEAFF. In DNA, the CDR3 is TGTGCCAGTAGTACATACACTGAAGCTTTCTTT.

In nucleotides, the CDR3 is TGCGCCAGCAGCCACGGAACAACAGGGGGCACTGAAGCTTTCTTT. This gives the protein CASSHGTTGGTEAFF. The chain recombines TRBV4-3 with TRBJ1-1; 8 nucleotides line up with TRBD1. The V gene's germline CDR1 is LGHNA and CDR2 YSLEER. The CDR3 is 15 amino acids. With V trimmed by 3 bases and J by 4 bases, 7 bases remained unmatched.

V and J are TRBV5-6 and TRBJ1-2, with D perhaps matching TRBD1 (5 bases). The germline V gene has CDR1 SGHDT and CDR2 YYEEEE. The CDR3 has 14 residues. V shed 7 bases and J shed 6 bases, with 19 bases lying between them. CDR3 nucleotide sequence: TGTGCCAGCTCGGGGGTAGGGACTCTTAATGGCTACACCTTC. Its translation is CASSGVGTLNGYTF.

The chain recombines TRBV7-2 with TRBJ1-1, with 9 nucleotides matching TRBD1. Per germline, CDR1 SGHTA and CDR2 FQGNSA. CDR3 size: 13 residues. Losses at the gene ends were 5 bases for V and 9 bases for J; bases not matched to a gene: 7. This CDR3 reads CASSETGGVKAFF. The CDR3 nucleotides are TGTGCCAGCAGCGAAACAGGGGGCGTGAAAGCTTTCTTT.

The chain combines TRBV27 with TRBJ2-7, with D possibly being TRBD2 (6 bases). Germline values: CDR1 MNHEY, CDR2 SMNVEV (reference sequence). The CDR3 has 15 residues. V was cut by 2 bases and J by 2 bases, with 13 bases left in between. The CDR3 region is CASSLNSGGTYEQYF. The CDR3 region has the DNA TGTGCCAGCAGTTTAAACAGCGGAGGGACCTACGAGCAGTACTTC.

This clone was detected once. The chain links TRBV18 to TRBJ2-3; D perhaps matches TRBD2 (5 bases). The CDR3 totals 17 residues. CDR1 is KGHSH and CDR2 is LQKENI in the germline V gene. Trimming pared 0 bases from V and 5 bases from J, leaving 18 bases between. The CDR3 nucleotides read TGTGCCAGCTCACCACCCTCCCGTGGGAGAAGGATAGATACGCAGTATTTT. Encoded protein: CASSPPSRGRRIDTQYF.

The rearrangement links TRBV7-3 to TRBJ2-3; TRBD2 is a possible D gene (5 bases). V was pared by 4 bases and J by 0 bases, with 8 bases between. Germline CDR1 is SGHTA and CDR2 is FQGTGA. The CDR3 is 14 residues long. The CDR3 loop reads CASSSDFSTDTQYF. CDR3 DNA: TGTGCCAGCAGCTCGGACTTTAGCACAGATACGCAGTATTTT.

The chain has TRBV5-4 and TRBJ2-1; 12 bases agree with TRBD2. Unmatched junction bases numbered 7, after V lost 5 bases and J lost 4 bases. Germline V lookup: CDR1 SGHNT, CDR2 YYREEE (reference sequence). The CDR3 totals 16 residues. In DNA form, the CDR3 reads TGTGCCAGCAGGAACGGACTAGCGGGACCTTACAATGAGCAGTTCTTC. Translated, it gives CASRNGLAGPYNEQFF. Full variable domain (outside the CDR3, taken from reference TRBV5-4 and TRBJ2-1): ETGVTQSPTHLIKTRGQQVTLRCSSQSGHNTVSWYQQALGQGPQFIFQYYREEENGRGNFPPRFSGLQFPNYSSELNVNALELDDSALYLCASRNGLAGPYNEQFFGPGTRLTVL.

This clone showed up just once. The V call is TRBV6-5, the J call TRBJ2-7, with 9 nucleotides matching TRBD2. The germline gives CDR1 MNHEY, CDR2 SVGAGI. V shed 6 bases, J shed 4 bases, and the junction held 10 bases outside the gene matches. This CDR3 is built from 15 residues. The CDR3 coding sequence is TGTGCCAGCAGATATAGCGGGGGCGAAGATTACGAGCAGTACTTC. It specifies CASRYSGGEDYEQYF.

The table lists this clone with a few counts. This chain uses TRBV9 with TRBJ2-7, with TRBD2 matching over 10 bases. From germline, CDR1 is SGDLS and CDR2 YYNGEE. V shed 4 bases and J 2 bases; nucleotides not matched to a gene: 6. The CDR3 is 15 amino acids. Here the CDR3 reads CASSPGTSVTYEQYF. In DNA form, the CDR3 reads TGTGCCAGCAGCCCAGGGACTAGCGTGACCTACGAGCAGTACTTC.

This clone has only a few counts. The chain joins TRBV5-1 to TRBJ2-7; D may be TRBD2 (5 bases). Germline CDR1 is SGHRS and CDR2 is YFSETQ. The CDR3 extends over 14 amino acids. V lost 4 bases and J 7 bases, leaving 18 bases between the germline ends. CDR3 DNA sequence: TGCGCCAGCAGCCGACATAAACTAGGTTGGGAGCAGTACTTC. The encoded protein is CASSRHKLGWEQYF.

The chain carries TRBV9 and TRBJ2-1, with 11 bases that match TRBD1. Germline lookup yields CDR1 SGDLS and CDR2 YYNGEE. CDR3 length: 16 amino acids. The V and J ends lost 0 bases and 7 bases, in that order; junction bases with no gene match: 6. The CDR3 DNA reads as TGTGCCAGCAGCGTAGGGGACAGGGGGATCATGAATGAGCAGTTCTTC. It specifies CASSVGDRGIMNEQFF.

This chain connects TRBV7-3 to TRBJ2-1; 7 bases align to TRBD2. Trimming at V came to 2 bases and at J to 8 bases, leaving 15 bases not matched to a gene. Germline V gene sequence: CDR1 SGHTA, CDR2 FQGTGA. This CDR3 has 17 amino acids. The CDR3 DNA sequence: TGTGCCAGCAGCTTAGCGGGAGTCCCATACCGAACCGATGAGCAGTTCTTC. As protein: CASSLAGVPYRTDEQFF. Based on the CDR3 plus reference TRBV7-3 and TRBJ2-1, the full variable domain is GAGVSQTPSNKVTEKGKYVELRCDPISGHTALYWYRQSLGQGPEFLIYFQGTGAADDSGLPNDRFFAVRPEGSVSTLKIQRTERGDSAVYLCASSLAGVPYRTDEQFFGPGTRLTVL.